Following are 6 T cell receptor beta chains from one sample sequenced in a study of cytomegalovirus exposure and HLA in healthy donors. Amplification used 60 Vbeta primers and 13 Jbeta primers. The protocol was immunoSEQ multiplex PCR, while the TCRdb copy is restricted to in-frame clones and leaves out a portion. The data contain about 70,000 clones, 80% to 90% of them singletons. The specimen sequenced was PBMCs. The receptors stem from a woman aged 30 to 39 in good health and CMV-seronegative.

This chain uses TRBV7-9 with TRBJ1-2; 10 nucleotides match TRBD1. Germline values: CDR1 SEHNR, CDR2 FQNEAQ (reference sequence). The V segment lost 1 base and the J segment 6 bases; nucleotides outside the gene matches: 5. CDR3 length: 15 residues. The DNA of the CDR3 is TGTGCCAGCAGCTTAGACGGGACAGGGGAGAATGGCTACACCTTC. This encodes CASSLDGTGENGYTF.

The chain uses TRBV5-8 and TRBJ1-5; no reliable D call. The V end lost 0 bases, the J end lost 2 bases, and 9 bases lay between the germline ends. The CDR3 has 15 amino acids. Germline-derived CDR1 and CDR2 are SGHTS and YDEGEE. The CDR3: CASSLEWPRNQPQHF. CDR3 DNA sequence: TGTGCCAGCAGCTTGGAGTGGCCTCGCAATCAGCCCCAGCATTTT.

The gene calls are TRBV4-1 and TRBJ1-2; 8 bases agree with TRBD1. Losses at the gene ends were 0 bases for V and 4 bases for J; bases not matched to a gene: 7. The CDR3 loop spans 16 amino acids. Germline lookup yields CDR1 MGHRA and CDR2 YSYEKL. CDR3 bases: TGCGCCAGCAGCCAAGAAGGGGACAGGAGCCTCTATGGCTACACCTTC. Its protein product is CASSQEGDRSLYGYTF.

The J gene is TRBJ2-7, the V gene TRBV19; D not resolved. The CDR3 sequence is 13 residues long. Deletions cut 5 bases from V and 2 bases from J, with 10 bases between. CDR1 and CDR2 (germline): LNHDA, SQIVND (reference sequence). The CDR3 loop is CASSVAVAYEQYF. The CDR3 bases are TGTGCCAGTAGTGTGGCGGTCGCCTACGAGCAGTACTTC.

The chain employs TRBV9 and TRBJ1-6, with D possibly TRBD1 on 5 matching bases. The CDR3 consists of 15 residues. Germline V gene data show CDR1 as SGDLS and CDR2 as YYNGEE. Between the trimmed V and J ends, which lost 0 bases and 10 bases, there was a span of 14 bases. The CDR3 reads CASSVDSGLRSPLHF. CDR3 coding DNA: TGTGCCAGCAGCGTAGATTCAGGGTTGAGGTCACCCCTCCACTTT.

Here the CDR3 DNA reads TGTGCCAGTAGTATACGGTACAATCAGCCCCAGCATTTT. It specifies CASSIRYNQPQHF. The rearrangement links TRBV19 to TRBJ1-5; D call uncertain. Germline V gene data show CDR1 as LNHDA and CDR2 as SQIVND (reference sequence). Deletions cut 2 bases from V and 3 bases from J, with 5 bases between. CDR3 length: 13 residues.